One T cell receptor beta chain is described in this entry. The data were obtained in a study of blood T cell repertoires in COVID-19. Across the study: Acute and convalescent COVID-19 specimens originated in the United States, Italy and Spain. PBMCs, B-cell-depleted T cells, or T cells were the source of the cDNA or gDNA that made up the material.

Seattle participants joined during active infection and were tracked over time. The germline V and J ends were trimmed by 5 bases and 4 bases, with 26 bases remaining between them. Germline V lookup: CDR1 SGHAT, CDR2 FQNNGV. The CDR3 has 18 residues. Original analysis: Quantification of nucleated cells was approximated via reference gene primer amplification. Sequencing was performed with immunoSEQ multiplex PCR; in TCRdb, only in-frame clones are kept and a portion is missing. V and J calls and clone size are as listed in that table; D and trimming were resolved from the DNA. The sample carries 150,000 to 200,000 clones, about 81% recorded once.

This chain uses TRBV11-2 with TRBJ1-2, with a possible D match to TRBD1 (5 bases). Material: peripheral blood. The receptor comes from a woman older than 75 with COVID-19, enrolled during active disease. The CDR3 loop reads CASSRNVGGEGSFYGYTF. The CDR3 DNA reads TGTGCCAGCAGCCGCAACGTCGGGGGAGAGGGATCGTTCTATGGCTACACCTTC.